These T cell receptor beta chains were read from a single sample in a study of CXCR3-negative and CXCR3-positive naive CD8 T cells. No DNA is given; TCRdb re-called the 5' RACE reads and lists each CDR3 protein once. The sample data list 50,000 to 65,000 distinct CDR3 sequences. Sequencing input: naive CXCR3- CD8+ T cells from blood. The receptor source for this set is a human donor in good health. Some clones in this sample may be carry-over from other donors' samples. Both conserved end residues are part of each CDR3.

v_gene	j_gene	CDR3aa
TRBV29-1	TRBJ1-1	CSVEVNTEAFF
TRBV29-1	TRBJ2-2	CSVTGTDLTGELFF
TRBV7-3	TRBJ2-2	CASSDHGPLAGVNTGELFF
TRBV28	TRBJ2-1	CASSLWGDEQFF
TRBV7-6	TRBJ2-1	CASSLDPLGQFF
TRBV7-9	TRBJ2-1	CASSQQGGSYNEQFF
TRBV10-3	TRBJ2-1	CATEDRGAWDEQFF
TRBV21-1	TRBJ2-3	CASSKKRTSPSTDTQYF
TRBV4-2	TRBJ2-3	CASSQQRGSSDTQYF
TRBV7-9	TRBJ2-7	CASSPRQTNEQYF
TRBV20-1	TRBJ1-2	CSAPPGGYGGYTF
TRBV29-1	TRBJ2-1	CSVRTGGNEQFF
TRBV29-1	TRBJ2-7	CSATDRAYEQYF
TRBV7-2	TRBJ1-2	CASSLLGEGYGYTF
TRBV5-1	TRBJ2-7	CASSRTGVNYEQYF